These 5 T cell receptor beta chains were all obtained from the same sample, sequenced in a study of response to subunit inactivated influenza vaccine. Using its own MiXCR run on the RT-PCR reads, TCRdb lists one record per CDR3 protein. Here the sample spans under 200,000 distinct CDR3 sequences, around 11% being singletons. The source material was CD8+ T cells sorted from PBMCs, sampled roughly 24 months after vaccination. The source is a man aged 50-75 years who received an inactivated influenza vaccine.

This clonotype was seen ten or more times. The chain carries TRBV27 and TRBJ2-5, with D perhaps TRBD1 (6 bases). Trimming pared 3 bases from V and 5 bases from J, leaving 10 bases between. The CDR3 spans 13 residues. Germline loops: CDR1 MNHEY, CDR2 SMNVEV (reference sequence). The CDR3 DNA is TGTGCCAGCAGTTTTCTGGGGGCCGAGACCCAGTACTTC. Protein product: CASSFLGAETQYF.

In its sample, this clonotype was seen many times. This chain uses TRBV5-1 with TRBJ2-7; 9 nucleotides line up with TRBD1. V gave up 5 bases and J gave up 3 bases; unmatched junction bases: 3. The germline V gene has CDR1 SGHRS and CDR2 YFSETQ. This CDR3 has 13 amino acids. Written as DNA, the CDR3 is TGCGCCAGCAGGCAGGGACAGGGCTACGAGCAGTACTTC. Protein product: CASRQGQGYEQYF.

The chain joins TRBV6-1 to TRBJ2-7; D may correspond to TRBD1 or TRBD2 (5 bases each). V shed 4 bases and J shed 2 bases, with 15 bases lying between them. This CDR3 spans 15 amino acids. CDR1 and CDR2 (germline): MNHNS, SASEGT. CDR3 loop: CASSVTWDGPYEQYF. CDR3 nucleotides: TGTGCCAGCAGTGTTACCTGGGACGGCCCCTACGAGCAGTACTTC.

This clonotype appeared a few times. This chain connects TRBV29-1 to TRBJ1-3, with D uncertain. The CDR3 covers 11 residues. With 4 bases removed from V and 4 bases from J, the gap between germline ends came to 5 bases. Germline V lookup: CDR1 SQVTM, CDR2 ANQGSEA. CDR3 coding DNA: TGCAGCGTTGTTGCCGGAAACACCATATATTTT. This sequence encodes CSVVAGNTIYF.

The CDR3 DNA reads as TGTGCCAGCAGCCCGCCGTATCAGCGGGGGGTCAATGAGCAGTTCTTC. It specifies CASSPPYQRGVNEQFF. The chain uses TRBV7-6 and TRBJ2-1; 9 bases are shared with TRBD2. J was trimmed by 6 bases and V by 5 bases; bases with no gene match: 11. The germline CDR1 and CDR2 sequences are SGHVS and FNYEAQ. This CDR3 spans 16 amino acids.